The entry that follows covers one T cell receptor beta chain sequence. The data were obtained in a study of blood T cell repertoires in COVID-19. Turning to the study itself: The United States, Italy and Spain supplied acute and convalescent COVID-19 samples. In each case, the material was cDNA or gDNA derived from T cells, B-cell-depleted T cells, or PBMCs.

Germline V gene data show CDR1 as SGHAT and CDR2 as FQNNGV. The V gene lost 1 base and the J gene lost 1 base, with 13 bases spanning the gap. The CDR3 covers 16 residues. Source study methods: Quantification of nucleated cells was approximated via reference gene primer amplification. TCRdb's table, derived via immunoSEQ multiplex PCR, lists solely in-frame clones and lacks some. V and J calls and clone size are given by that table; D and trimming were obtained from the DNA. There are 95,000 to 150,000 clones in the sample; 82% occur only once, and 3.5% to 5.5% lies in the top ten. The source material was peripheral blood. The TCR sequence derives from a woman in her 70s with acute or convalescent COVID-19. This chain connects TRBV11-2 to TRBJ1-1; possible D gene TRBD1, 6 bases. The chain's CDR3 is CASSLGLRGTNTEAFF. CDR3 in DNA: TGTGCCAGCAGCTTAGGTCTCAGGGGCACGAACACTGAAGCTTTCTTT.